A single sample is the source of the 10 T cell receptor beta chains below, sequenced in a study of T-cell memory formation after mild COVID-19 (dated by TCRdb to 2020 to 2022). The receptor library was made with 5' RACE. The data were produced on an Illumina NovaSeq 6000. In TCRdb, the public reads were trimmed at Q25 with fastp and aligned with MiXCR, with productive beta chains retained. Identical CDR3 protein sequences are pooled into one entry, listed with their most common genes and DNA. The sample profile shows 300,000 to 400,000 distinct CDR3 sequences; 25% to 30% of them were found once. Approximately 12% of the sample is taken by the ten largest. Sequences were obtained from PBMCs or a T cell subset sorted from them (not recorded which). All receptors derive from an adult woman who had mild COVID-19 (a few samples of this study predate the infection). The sample titles of this study are shuffled in the database, so cell type and time point are left out; the donor was told from shared clones.

The table lists this clonotype with a few counts. J is TRBJ1-5 and V is TRBV12-3 or TRBV12-4; D not resolved. Trimming took 4 bases from V and 6 from J, leaving 16 bases between them. The CDR3 is 15 residues long. The CDR3 sequence is CASSWVPFLIQPQHF. The CDR3 DNA reads TGTGCCAGCAGTTGGGTACCATTTTTGATTCAGCCCCAGCATTTT.

The CDR3: CASRRGTSGMSDTQYF. CDR3 coding DNA: TGTGCCAGCAGACGAGGGACTAGCGGGATGTCAGATACGCAGTATTTT. The chain recombines TRBV7-9 with TRBJ2-3; 13 positions agree with TRBD2. The J segment lost 4 bases and the V segment lost 6 bases, leaving 7 bases of the junction unmatched. The CDR3 covers 16 residues. Germline CDR1 SEHNR, CDR2 FQNEAQ (reference sequence).

This clonotype was observed a few times. This sequence joins TRBV5-1 and TRBJ2-3, with D perhaps matching TRBD1 or TRBD2 (7 bases each). V was clipped by 4 bases and J by 2 bases, with 17 bases between them. Looked up from germline, CDR1 is SGHRS and CDR2 is YFSETQ. The CDR3 is 16 residues long. This CDR3 reads CASSLEGRGPTDTQYF. CDR3 nucleotides: TGCGCCAGCAGCCTGGAAGGGAGGGGGCCCACAGATACGCAGTATTTT.

This clonotype was counted a few times. The chain has TRBV12-3 or TRBV12-4 and TRBJ1-1, with 9 bases aligning to TRBD1. There are 16 residues in the CDR3. J lost 5 bases, V lost 0 bases, and 7 bases had no gene match. Here the CDR3 reads CASSLASGTGKTEAFF. CDR3 DNA sequence: TGTGCCAGCAGTTTAGCCTCCGGGACAGGGAAGACTGAAGCTTTCTTT.

The chain carries TRBV6-6 and TRBJ2-2, with D possibly matching TRBD1 (6 bases). Germline CDR1 is MNHNY and CDR2 is SVGAGI (reference sequence). This CDR3 has 15 residues. Deletions cut 0 bases from V and 4 bases from J, with 9 bases between. The CDR3 DNA follows: TGTGCCAGCAGTTACTCTTGGGGGCCCACCGGGGAGCTGTTTTTT. Translating gives CASSYSWGPTGELFF.

The chain has TRBV9 and TRBJ2-3; 9 nucleotides line up with TRBD2. CDR3 size: 17 residues. Germline V lookup: CDR1 SGDLS, CDR2 YYNGEE. V was pared by 0 bases and J by 7 bases, with 12 bases of the junction left unmatched. The CDR3 region has the DNA TGTGCCAGCAGCGTAGGGGTTCGGCGGGGGGGCATATATACGCAGTATTTT. Translating it yields CASSVGVRRGGIYTQYF. Using reference TRBV9 and TRBJ2-3 for the parts outside the CDR3, the full variable domain is DSGVTQTPKHLITATGQRVTLRCSPRSGDLSVYWYQQSLDQGLQFLIQYYNGEERAKGNILERFSAQQFPDLHSELNLSSLELGDSALYFCASSVGVRRGGIYTQYFGPGTRLTVL.

This clonotype has only a few counts. V and J are TRBV4-1 and TRBJ2-7, with 13 bases identical to TRBD2. Germline lookup yields CDR1 MGHRA and CDR2 YSYEKL. Unmatched junction bases numbered 5, after V lost 3 bases and J lost 6 bases. CDR3 length: 15 residues. The DNA of the CDR3 is TGCGCCAGCAGCCACCAGGGACTAGCGGGGTTCGAGCAGTACTTC. Amino acid sequence: CASSHQGLAGFEQYF.

This clonotype came up many times. J is TRBJ1-2 and V is TRBV12-3 or TRBV12-4; D is ambiguous. The CDR3 loop spans 13 amino acids. V was trimmed by 2 bases and J by 3 bases, leaving 7 bases between them. The CDR3 nucleotides are TGTGCCAGCAGTTTACTCATGGACTATGGCTACACCTTC. This gives the protein CASSLLMDYGYTF.

This chain links TRBV7-9 with TRBJ1-1; no definite D call. This CDR3 is 13 amino acids long. Trimming shortened V by 1 base and J by 6 bases, and 9 bases separated the two germline ends. Germline lookup yields CDR1 SEHNR and CDR2 FQNEAQ (reference sequence). The CDR3 DNA sequence: TGTGCCAGCAGCTTAGGCCGATTACCTGAAGCTTTCTTT. It is translated as CASSLGRLPEAFF.

The J gene is TRBJ1-2, the V gene TRBV12-3 or TRBV12-4; D is ambiguous. Trimming stripped 3 bases from V and 5 bases from J, with 10 bases between. The CDR3 consists of 13 residues. Here the CDR3 reads CASSLMSAYGYTF. The DNA for the CDR3 is TGTGCCAGCAGTTTGATGTCAGCTTATGGCTACACCTTC.